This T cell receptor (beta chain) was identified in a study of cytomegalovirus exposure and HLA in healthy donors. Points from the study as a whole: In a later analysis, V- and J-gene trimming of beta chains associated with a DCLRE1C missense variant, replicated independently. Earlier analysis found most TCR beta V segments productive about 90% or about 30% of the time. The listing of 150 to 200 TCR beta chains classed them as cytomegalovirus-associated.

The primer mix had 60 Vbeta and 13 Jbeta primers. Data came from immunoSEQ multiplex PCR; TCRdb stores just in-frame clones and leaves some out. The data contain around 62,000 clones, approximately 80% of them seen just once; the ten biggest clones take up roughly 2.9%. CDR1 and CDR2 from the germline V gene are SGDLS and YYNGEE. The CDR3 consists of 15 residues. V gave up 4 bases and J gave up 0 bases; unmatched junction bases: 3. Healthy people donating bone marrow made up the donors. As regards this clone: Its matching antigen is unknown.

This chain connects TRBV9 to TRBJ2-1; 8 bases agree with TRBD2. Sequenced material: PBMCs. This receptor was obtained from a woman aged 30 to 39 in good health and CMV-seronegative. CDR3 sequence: CASSTGGVSYNEQFF. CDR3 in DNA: TGTGCCAGCAGCACCGGGGGGGTCTCCTACAATGAGCAGTTCTTC.